This note documents a single T cell receptor beta chain sequence. As yet, its antigen is unknown. The sample comes from a study of cytomegalovirus exposure and HLA in healthy donors. About the research overall: The 90 to 150 validation repertoires matched the roughly 650 first-cohort repertoires in platform, a later analysis reported.

Profiling relied on immunoSEQ multiplex PCR, and the TCRdb table lists in-frame clones only, not all of them. This sample has 160,000 or so clones, with about 85% found just once. Study-wide points: About 150 TCR beta chains were listed as cytomegalovirus-associated. In vitro, three CMV-associated chains proved specific for CMV antigens.

Looked up from germline, CDR1 is MGHRA and CDR2 is YSYEKL. V lost 3 bases, J lost 6 bases, and 14 bases lay in between. The CDR3 totals 14 residues. Input material: PBMCs. The sequence was collected from a man aged 25 to 40 in good health and CMV-seropositive. This sequence joins TRBV4-1 and TRBJ1-2; no clear D gene. The CDR3 DNA sequence: TGCGCCAGCAGCCATCCCCTCCAGAGGAATGGCTACACCTTC. Translated, it gives CASSHPLQRNGYTF.